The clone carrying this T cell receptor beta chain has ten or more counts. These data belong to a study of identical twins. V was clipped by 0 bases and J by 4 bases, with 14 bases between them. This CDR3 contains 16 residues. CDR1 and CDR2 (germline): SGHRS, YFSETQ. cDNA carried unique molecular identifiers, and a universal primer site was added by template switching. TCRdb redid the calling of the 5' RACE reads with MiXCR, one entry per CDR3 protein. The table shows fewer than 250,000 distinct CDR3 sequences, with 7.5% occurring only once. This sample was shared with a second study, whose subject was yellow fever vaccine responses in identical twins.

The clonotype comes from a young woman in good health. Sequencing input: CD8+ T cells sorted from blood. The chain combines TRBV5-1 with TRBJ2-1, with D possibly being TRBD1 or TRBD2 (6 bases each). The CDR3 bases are TGCGCCAGCAGCTTGGCCATCGGAGGGGGTTACAATGAGCAGTTCTTC. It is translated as CASSLAIGGGYNEQFF.